This T cell receptor (beta chain) was profiled in a study of blood T cells in healthy people across ages. Study-wide points: TCR beta diversity per million T cells fell roughly linearly with age. Considered underestimates were the diversity estimates obtained from one million T cells.

The authors ran a second PCR of 7 to 11 cycles using a sample-barcoded 5' primer and a J-beta primer mix. Every molecule of cDNA carried a tag from a template-switch adaptor with 12 random nucleotides. TCRdb reprocessed the 5' RACE reads via MiXCR and lists one record per CDR3 protein. Of around 900,000 distinct CDR3 sequences detected, 29% appear once; the ten largest clones hold roughly 17%. Only a few counts were recorded for this clonotype. Antigen: not known. Roughly 9.2 milliliters of peripheral blood were drawn from each donor into EDTA-treated tubes. Source material: blood. The receptor was derived from a woman older than 75 in good health.

The CDR3 DNA is TGTGCCAGCAGTTACTCGATGACTAGCGGGGGGCCGTACACAGATACGCAGTATTTT. It codes for CASSYSMTSGGPYTDTQYF. This chain uses TRBV6-2 or TRBV6-3 with TRBJ2-3, with 13 bases aligning to TRBD2. The CDR3 has 19 amino acids. The V gene end was trimmed by 0 bases and the J gene end by 2 bases; junction bases not matched to a gene: 8. The germline V gene has CDR1 MNHEY and CDR2 SVGEGT.